The present entry profiles one T cell receptor beta chain with its context. This sample was included in a study of technical replicates of blood from several donors. Data came from immunoSEQ multiplex PCR; TCRdb stores just in-frame clones and leaves some out. Among about 62,000 clones listed, 85% to 90% were seen once. Germline V gives CDR1 SGHAT, CDR2 FQNNGV. The CDR3 has 15 residues. V lost 5 bases and J lost 5; bases outside the gene matches: 8. This chain links TRBV11-2 with TRBJ2-2, with 7 nucleotides matching TRBD1. The sample was PBMCs. The receptor's source is a human donor in good health. Some clones in this sample may be carry-over from other donors' samples. The CDR3 DNA is TGTGCCAGCAGCCCTGACAGGGCCAGGACCGGGGAGCTGTTTTTT. This translates into CASSPDRARTGELFF.